What follows describes a single T cell receptor (beta chain). The sample belongs to a study of blood T cell repertoires in COVID-19. About the study: T cells, B-cell-depleted T cells, or PBMCs supplied cDNA or gDNA.

The germline gives CDR1 LGHNA, CDR2 YSLEER. Deletions cut 1 base from V and 4 bases from J, with 8 bases between. This CDR3 contains 15 residues. Original handling: Reference gene primer amplification gave nucleated cell count estimates. The table came from immunoSEQ multiplex PCR; TCRdb's copy has only in-frame clones and leaves some out. The D gene and trimming were derived from the DNA, and the V and J assignments and clone size from that table. The profile shows about 140,000 clones, approximately 84% of them singletons. The gene calls are TRBV4-3 and TRBJ2-6; no clear D gene. Sequencing used peripheral blood. This receptor was identified in a human donor in a cohort sampled during active COVID-19. CDR3 in DNA: TGCGCCAGCAGCCAAGCCCCTGCGGGGGCCAACGTCCTGACTTTC. Amino acid sequence: CASSQAPAGANVLTF.